This record looks at one TCR beta chain sequence and its context. Its antigen is unidentified. The healthy adult donors were HIV-negative and reported no recent acute infections or vaccinations. The sample belongs to a study of shared clonotypes between healthy human individuals. In the study overall: CD4 naive and CD4 memory each took three plates per donor, while CD8 naive took two and CD8 memory one.

The CDR3 contains 16 residues. From germline, CDR1 is MNHNY and CDR2 SVGAGI (reference sequence). V shed 6 bases and J 7 bases; nucleotides not matched to a gene: 13. Overall study results and limits: The low donor count limited represented genetic and exposure-history diversity.

Only in-frame clones appear in the TCRdb table, and some are missing; sequencing was by immunoSEQ multiplex PCR. The data show over a million clones, with roughly 95% seen just once and 1.2% held by the top ten. The source is a man aged 25 to 45 in good health. This sequence joins TRBV6-6 and TRBJ2-1, with 9 bases identical to TRBD2. The sample taken for sequencing was naive CD4+ T cells sorted from blood. Subset given: CD45RA+ positively selected. CDR3 DNA sequence: TGTGCCAGCAGACTTTGGAGGACTAGCGAGGGAAATGAGCAGTTCTTC. It translates to CASRLWRTSEGNEQFF.